These T cell receptor beta chains were read from a single sample in a study of shared clonotypes between healthy human individuals. Sequenced by immunoSEQ multiplex PCR; TCRdb stores in-frame clones only, minus some. The sample contains over a million clones, about 96% of which appear only once. Specimen: naive CD4+ T cells sorted from blood. These receptors were collected from a man under 40 in good health. Both conserved end residues are part of each CDR3. A D gene is named only where the DNA matches it firmly. The size of a clone is reported for some rows only, either as once, few or many, or as a class for expanded clones.

V,size,J,D,CDR3,DNA
TRBV6-6,NA,TRBJ2-3,NA,CASRTTVLGTDTQYF,TGTGCCAGCAGAACGACAGTACTGGGCACAGATACGCAGTATTTT
TRBV11-3,NA,TRBJ1-5,NA,CASSFSGGGNQPQHF,TGTGCCAGCAGCTTTAGCGGGGGCGGGAATCAGCCCCAGCATTTT
TRBV10-1,NA,TRBJ2-1,NA,CASSAGAGYSYNEQFF,TGCGCCAGCAGTGCCGGTGCGGGGTACTCCTACAATGAGCAGTTCTTC
TRBV19,NA,TRBJ2-1,NA,CASSIWNEQFF,TGTGCCAGTAGTATATGGAATGAGCAGTTCTTC
TRBV10-3,NA,TRBJ2-7,TRBD1,CATGQGSYEQYF,TGTGCCACCGGACAGGGGTCCTACGAGCAGTACTTC
TRBV5-4,NA,TRBJ2-3,TRBD2,CASSLGGRTSTDTQYF,TGTGCCAGCAGCTTGGGCGGGAGAACGAGCACAGATACGCAGTATTTT
TRBV6-5,few,TRBJ2-2,TRBD2,CASSYGREANTGELFF,TGTGCCAGCAGTTACGGGAGGGAGGCTAACACCGGGGAGCTGTTTTTT
TRBV19,NA,TRBJ1-3,NA,CASTNRGYSGNTIYF,TGTGCCAGTACCAATAGGGGTTACTCTGGAAACACCATATATTTT
TRBV29-1,NA,TRBJ1-1,NA,CSVISGAEAFF,TGCAGCGTTATCTCAGGTGCTGAAGCTTTCTTT
TRBV5-1,NA,TRBJ2-1,NA,CASSLGSYDEQFF,TGCGCCAGCAGCTTGGGTTCGTACGATGAGCAGTTCTTC
TRBV6-1,once,TRBJ2-7,TRBD2,CASSAWGGTSGALSYEQYF,TGTGCCAGCAGTGCCTGGGGAGGCACTAGCGGGGCGCTCTCCTACGAGCAGTACTTC
TRBV14,NA,TRBJ1-1,NA,CASSQLRGINTEAFF,TGTGCCAGCAGCCAACTGAGGGGAATAAACACTGAAGCTTTCTTT
TRBV29-1,NA,TRBJ2-7,NA,CSVEVAPFMAEQYF,TGCAGCGTTGAAGTGGCCCCTTTCATGGCCGAGCAGTACTTC
TRBV9,NA,TRBJ1-2,NA,CASSVASKGGPGYTF,TGTGCCAGCAGCGTAGCCAGTAAGGGCGGGCCTGGCTACACCTTC
TRBV7-9,NA,TRBJ1-3,NA,CASSLATLSGNTIYF,TGTGCCAGCAGCCTCGCTACACTCTCTGGAAACACCATATATTTT
TRBV5-1,NA,TRBJ1-2,NA,CASGSQGYGYTF,TGCGCCAGCGGATCGCAGGGCTATGGCTACACCTTC
TRBV18,NA,TRBJ2-5,NA,CASSPSVVQETQYF,TGTGCCAGCTCACCGTCGGTTGTTCAAGAGACCCAGTACTTC
TRBV19,NA,TRBJ2-5,TRBD1,CASSADRGETQYF,TGTGCCAGTAGTGCAGACAGGGGAGAGACCCAGTACTTC
TRBV10-3,NA,TRBJ1-5,NA,CAINQGGNQPQHF,TGTGCCATCAACCAGGGCGGCAATCAGCCCCAGCATTTT
TRBV5-1,once,TRBJ1-2,NA,CASSLGRGFYGYTF,TGCGCCAGCAGCTTGGGCAGGGGATTCTATGGCTACACCTTC
TRBV7-9,few,TRBJ1-4,NA,CASSLQGLWEKLFF,TGTGCCAGCAGCTTACAGGGGCTTTGGGAAAAACTGTTTTTT
TRBV19,NA,TRBJ2-1,TRBD2,CASSIPPGTSGADEQFF,TGTGCCAGTAGTATACCTCCTGGGACTAGCGGAGCCGATGAGCAGTTCTTC
TRBV7-8,NA,TRBJ2-2,TRBD2,CASSSTSGRRELFF,TGTGCCAGCAGCTCGACTAGCGGGAGGCGGGAGCTGTTTTTT
TRBV27,NA,TRBJ1-2,TRBD1,CASSSNLQGVHYGYTF,TGTGCCAGCAGTTCGAACCTACAGGGGGTTCACTATGGCTACACCTTC
TRBV7-9,NA,TRBJ2-2,NA,CASGDPGELFF,TGTGCCAGTGGGGATCCCGGGGAGCTGTTTTTT
TRBV4-3,NA,TRBJ1-1,NA,CASSQGRVNTEAFF,TGCGCCAGCAGCCAAGGACGAGTGAACACTGAAGCTTTCTTT
TRBV7-9,NA,TRBJ2-1,TRBD2,CASSLEPGGISYNEQFF,TGTGCCAGCAGCTTAGAGCCGGGAGGGATCTCCTACAATGAGCAGTTCTTC
TRBV6-6,NA,TRBJ2-7,NA,CASSLLPPTSYEQYF,TGTGCCAGCAGTCTATTGCCCCCTACTAGTTACGAGCAGTACTTC
TRBV7-8,NA,TRBJ2-7,TRBD2,CASSLGLAGGNEQYF,TGTGCCAGCAGCTTAGGACTAGCGGGAGGGAACGAGCAGTACTTC
TRBV28,NA,TRBJ2-7,TRBD2,CASSTPRLAGGPPEQYF,TGTGCCAGCAGTACCCCGCGACTAGCGGGAGGGCCCCCCGAGCAGTACTTC
TRBV4-1,NA,TRBJ2-7,TRBD1,CASSQGGRQGSYEQYF,TGCGCCAGCAGCCAAGGTGGTCGACAGGGATCCTACGAGCAGTACTTC
TRBV5-8,NA,TRBJ2-4,NA,CASSLAVPIAKNIQYF,TGTGCCAGCAGCTTGGCCGTACCTATAGCCAAAAACATTCAGTACTTC
TRBV2,few,TRBJ2-1,NA,CASSEALLGEQFF,TGTGCCAGCAGTGAAGCTCTCCTCGGGGAGCAGTTCTTC
TRBV4-3,NA,TRBJ2-7,NA,CASSRGTVFYEQYF,TGCGCCAGCAGCCGCGGGACAGTTTTTTACGAGCAGTACTTC
TRBV2,NA,TRBJ2-7,NA,CASSDYGLVYEQYF,TGTGCCAGCAGTGATTACGGATTGGTCTACGAGCAGTACTTC
TRBV18,NA,TRBJ2-7,TRBD1,CASSQTGAENEQYF,TGTGCCAGCTCACAGACAGGGGCGGAGAACGAGCAGTACTTC
TRBV5-1,NA,TRBJ2-1,NA,CASSSGLGAGAVYNEQFF,TGCGCCAGCAGCTCGGGACTTGGTGCGGGGGCGGTCTACAATGAGCAGTTCTTC
TRBV10-1,NA,TRBJ2-5,NA,CASSEEQGREETQYF,TGCGCCAGCAGTGAAGAACAGGGTCGCGAAGAGACCCAGTACTTC
TRBV28,once,TRBJ1-4,TRBD1,CASSITGQGVPKLFF,TGTGCCAGCAGTATAACGGGACAGGGGGTCCCGAAACTGTTTTTT
TRBV6-5,NA,TRBJ2-4,NA,CASSSDPAKNIQYF,TGTGCCAGCAGTTCGGACCCGGCCAAAAACATTCAGTACTTC
TRBV5-1,NA,TRBJ1-4,NA,CASSRRGSGGPKLFF,TGCGCCAGCAGCCGACGGGGATCCGGAGGCCCCAAACTGTTTTTT